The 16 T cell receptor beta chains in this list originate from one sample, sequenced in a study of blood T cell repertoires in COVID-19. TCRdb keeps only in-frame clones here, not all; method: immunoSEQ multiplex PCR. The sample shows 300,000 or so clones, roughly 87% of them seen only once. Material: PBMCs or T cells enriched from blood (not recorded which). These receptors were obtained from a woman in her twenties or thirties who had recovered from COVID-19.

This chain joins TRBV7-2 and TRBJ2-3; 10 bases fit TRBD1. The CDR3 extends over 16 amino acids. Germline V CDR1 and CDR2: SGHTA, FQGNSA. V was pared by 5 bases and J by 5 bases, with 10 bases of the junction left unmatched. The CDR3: CASSTRTGGRGDTQYF. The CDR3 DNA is TGTGCCAGCAGCACCCGGACAGGGGGGCGAGGAGATACGCAGTATTTT.

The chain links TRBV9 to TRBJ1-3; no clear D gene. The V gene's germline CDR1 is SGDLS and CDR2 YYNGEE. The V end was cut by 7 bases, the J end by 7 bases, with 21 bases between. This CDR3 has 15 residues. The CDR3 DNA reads TGTGCCAGCTCAAAGGAGGCAGCTAAGGACAACACCATATATTTT. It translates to CASSKEAAKDNTIYF.

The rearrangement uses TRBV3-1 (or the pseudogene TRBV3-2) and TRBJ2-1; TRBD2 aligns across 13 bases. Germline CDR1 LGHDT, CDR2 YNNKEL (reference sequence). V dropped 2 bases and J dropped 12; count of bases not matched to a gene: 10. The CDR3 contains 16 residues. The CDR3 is CASSQSGLAGAQGQFF. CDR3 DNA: TGTGCCAGCAGCCAATCTGGACTAGCGGGGGCCCAGGGGCAGTTCTTC.

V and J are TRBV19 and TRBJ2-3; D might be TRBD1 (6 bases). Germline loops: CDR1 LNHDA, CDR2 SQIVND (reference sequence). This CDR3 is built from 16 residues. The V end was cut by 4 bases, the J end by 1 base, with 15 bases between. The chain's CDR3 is CASSRYRVSGTDTQYF. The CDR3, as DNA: TGTGCCAGTAGTAGATACAGGGTTTCTGGCACAGATACGCAGTATTTT.

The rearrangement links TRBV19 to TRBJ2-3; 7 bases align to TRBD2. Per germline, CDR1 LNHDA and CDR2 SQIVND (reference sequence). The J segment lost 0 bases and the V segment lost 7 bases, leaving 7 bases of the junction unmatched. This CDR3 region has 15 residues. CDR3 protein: CASTPGGTSTDTQYF. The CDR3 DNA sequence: TGTGCCAGTACCCCGGGAGGAACCAGCACAGATACGCAGTATTTT.

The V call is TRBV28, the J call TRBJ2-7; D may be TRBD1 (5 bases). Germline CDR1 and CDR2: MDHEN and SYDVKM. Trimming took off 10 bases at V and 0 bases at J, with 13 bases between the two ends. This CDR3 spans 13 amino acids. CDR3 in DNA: TGTGCCACATTAAAGGGGTACTCCTACGAGCAGTACTTC. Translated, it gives CATLKGYSYEQYF. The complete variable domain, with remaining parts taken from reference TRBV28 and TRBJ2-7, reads DVKVTQSSRYLVKRTGEKVFLECVQDMDHENMFWYRQDPGLGLRLIYFSYDVKMKEKGDIPEGYSVSREKKERFSLILESASTNQTSMYLCATLKGYSYEQYFGPGTRLTVT.

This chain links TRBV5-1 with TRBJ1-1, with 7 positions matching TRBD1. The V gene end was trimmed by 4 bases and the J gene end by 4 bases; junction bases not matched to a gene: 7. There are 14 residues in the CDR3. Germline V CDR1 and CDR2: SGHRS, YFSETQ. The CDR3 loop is CASSPGQVLTEAFF. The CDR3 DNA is TGCGCCAGCAGCCCTGGACAGGTGCTCACTGAAGCTTTCTTT.

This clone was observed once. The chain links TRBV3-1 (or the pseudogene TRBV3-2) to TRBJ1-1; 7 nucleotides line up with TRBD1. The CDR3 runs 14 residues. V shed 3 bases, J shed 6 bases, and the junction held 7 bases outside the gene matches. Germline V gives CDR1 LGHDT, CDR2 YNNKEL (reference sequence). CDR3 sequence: CASSQRDRAAEAFF. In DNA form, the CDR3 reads TGTGCCAGCAGCCAGAGAGACAGGGCCGCTGAAGCTTTCTTT.

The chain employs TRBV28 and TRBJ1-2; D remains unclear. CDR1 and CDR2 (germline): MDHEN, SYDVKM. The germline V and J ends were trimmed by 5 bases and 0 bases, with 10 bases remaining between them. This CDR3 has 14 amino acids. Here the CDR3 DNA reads TGTGCCAGCAGTCCCGGGTCCACTAACTATGGCTACACCTTC. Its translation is CASSPGSTNYGYTF.

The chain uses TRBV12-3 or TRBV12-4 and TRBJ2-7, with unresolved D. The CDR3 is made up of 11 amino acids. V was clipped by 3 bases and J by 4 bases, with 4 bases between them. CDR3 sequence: CASSFGYEQYF. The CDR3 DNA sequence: TGTGCCAGCAGTTTCGGGTACGAGCAGTACTTC.

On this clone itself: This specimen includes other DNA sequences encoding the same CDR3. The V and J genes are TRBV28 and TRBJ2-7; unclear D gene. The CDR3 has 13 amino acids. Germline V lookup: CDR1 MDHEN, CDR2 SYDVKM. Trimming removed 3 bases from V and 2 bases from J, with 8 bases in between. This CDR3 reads CASSLAGTYEQYF. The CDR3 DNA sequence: TGTGCCAGCAGTTTGGCAGGAACCTACGAGCAGTACTTC.

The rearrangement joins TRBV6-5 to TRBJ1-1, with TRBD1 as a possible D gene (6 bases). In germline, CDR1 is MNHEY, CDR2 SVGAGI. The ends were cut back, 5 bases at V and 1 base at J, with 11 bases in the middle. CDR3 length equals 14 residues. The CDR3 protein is CASSPGQWNTEAFF. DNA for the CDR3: TGTGCCAGCAGTCCTGGACAGTGGAACACTGAAGCTTTCTTT.

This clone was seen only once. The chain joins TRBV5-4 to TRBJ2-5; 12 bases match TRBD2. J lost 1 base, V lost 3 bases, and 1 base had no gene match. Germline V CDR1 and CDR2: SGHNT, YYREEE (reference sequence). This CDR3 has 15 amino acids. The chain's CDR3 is CASSWTSGVQETQYF. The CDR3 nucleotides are TGTGCCAGCAGCTGGACTAGCGGGGTCCAAGAGACCCAGTACTTC.

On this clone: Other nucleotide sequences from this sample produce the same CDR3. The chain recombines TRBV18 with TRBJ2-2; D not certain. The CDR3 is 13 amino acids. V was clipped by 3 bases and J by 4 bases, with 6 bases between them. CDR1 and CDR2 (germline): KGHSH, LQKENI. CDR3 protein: CASSPRGTGELFF. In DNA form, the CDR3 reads TGTGCCAGCTCACCCCGAGGCACCGGGGAGCTGTTTTTT.

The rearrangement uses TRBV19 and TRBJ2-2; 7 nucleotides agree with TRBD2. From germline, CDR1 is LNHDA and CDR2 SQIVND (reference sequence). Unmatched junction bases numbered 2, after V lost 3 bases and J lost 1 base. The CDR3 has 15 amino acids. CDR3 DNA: TGTGCCAGTAGTATCTCGGGGGGGAACACCGGGGAGCTGTTTTTT. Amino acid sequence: CASSISGGNTGELFF.

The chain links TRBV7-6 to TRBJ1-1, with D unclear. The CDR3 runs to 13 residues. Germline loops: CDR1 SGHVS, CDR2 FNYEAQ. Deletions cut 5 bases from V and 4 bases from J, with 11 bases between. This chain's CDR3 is CASSPRETTEAFF. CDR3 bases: TGTGCCAGCAGCCCGAGGGAGACCACTGAAGCTTTCTTT. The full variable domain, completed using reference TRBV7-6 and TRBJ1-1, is GAGVSQSPRYKVTKRGQDVALRCDPISGHVSLYWYRQALGQGPEFLTYFNYEAQQDKSGLPNDRFSAERPEGSISTLTIQRTEQRDSAMYRCASSPRETTEAFFGQGTRLTVV.